This entry concerns a single T cell receptor beta chain. Its cognate antigen is unknown. Germline V gene sequence: CDR1 PRHDT, CDR2 FYEKMQ (reference sequence). V gave up 5 bases and J gave up 0 bases, with 13 bases separating them. This CDR3 contains 15 residues. The data were taken from a study of T cell responses to AZD1222 COVID-19 vaccine. Notes on the study in general: Most donors were white British, females outnumbered males, and clonal diversity was possibly underestimated. When two AZD1222 doses had been given, Spike-specific TCR breadth and depth rose.

The table came from immunoSEQ multiplex PCR; TCRdb's copy has only in-frame clones and leaves some out. The sample contains fewer than 200,000 clones, roughly nine tenths of which appear only once. This TCR was sampled from an adult who received the AZD1222 COVID-19 vaccine. The J gene is TRBJ1-1, the V gene TRBV13; D possibly corresponds to TRBD1 (5 bases). The sequencing here drew on peripheral blood, taken 28 days after the second AZD1222 dose. CDR3 sequence reads: CASSGEGALNTEAFF. CDR3 coding DNA: TGTGCCAGCAGCGGTGAAGGGGCCCTGAACACTGAAGCTTTCTTT.